Sequencing of this TCR beta chain was carried out in a study of blood T cell repertoires in COVID-19. Across the whole study: The origin of the acute and convalescent COVID-19 samples was the United States, Italy and Spain. From T cells, B-cell-depleted T cells, or PBMCs came the material, which was cDNA or gDNA.

The V gene's germline CDR1 is SQVTM and CDR2 ANQGSEA. The CDR3 runs 12 residues. The V end was cut by 7 bases, the J end by 6 bases, with 12 bases between. Original handling: Cell counts per sample came from amplifying reference gene primers. The data were produced by immunoSEQ multiplex PCR, yet TCRdb's version contains in-frame clones alone and is incomplete. V and J calls and clone size are those listed in that table; D and trimming were worked out from the DNA. The sample lists about 140,000 clones, 82% occurring once. The TCR comes from a woman older than 75 with acute or convalescent COVID-19. The rearrangement links TRBV29-1 to TRBJ2-2; D assignment may be TRBD1 or TRBD2 (5 bases each). The sequencing input was peripheral blood. The DNA for the CDR3 is TGCAGCGGGGGGAGTACGGCCGGGGAGCTGTTTTTT. Translated, it gives CSGGSTAGELFF.